This T cell receptor beta chain emerged from a study of human T cells and chemical hapten exposure. Study background: Diagnoses of alopecia areata, totalis or universalis occurred in mostly female patients.

Time point: patch test 3, about 24 weeks after DPC sensitization. Treatment reported: therapeutic diphenylcyclopropenone sensitization with weekly scalp DPC. Ahead of each patch test application, blood was drawn. TCRdb re-called the RACE reads with MiXCR, one entry per CDR3 protein. Among around 200,000 distinct CDR3 sequences listed, around 23% were seen once. Germline V gives CDR1 SGHKS, CDR2 YYEKEE (reference sequence). The CDR3 covers 15 residues. Trimming stripped 1 base from V and 2 bases from J, with 12 bases between. This TCR came from a woman in her thirties or forties with alopecia areata. Some clones in this sample may be carry-over from other donors' samples. Sequencing was performed on whole blood, taken in connection with sensitization to the hapten diphenylcyclopropenone (DPC). This chain links TRBV5-5 with TRBJ2-5; D may be TRBD2 (5 bases). CDR3 DNA sequence: TGTGCCAGCAGCTTGAACGCGGGCCTTCAAGAGACCCAGTACTTC. As protein: CASSLNAGLQETQYF.